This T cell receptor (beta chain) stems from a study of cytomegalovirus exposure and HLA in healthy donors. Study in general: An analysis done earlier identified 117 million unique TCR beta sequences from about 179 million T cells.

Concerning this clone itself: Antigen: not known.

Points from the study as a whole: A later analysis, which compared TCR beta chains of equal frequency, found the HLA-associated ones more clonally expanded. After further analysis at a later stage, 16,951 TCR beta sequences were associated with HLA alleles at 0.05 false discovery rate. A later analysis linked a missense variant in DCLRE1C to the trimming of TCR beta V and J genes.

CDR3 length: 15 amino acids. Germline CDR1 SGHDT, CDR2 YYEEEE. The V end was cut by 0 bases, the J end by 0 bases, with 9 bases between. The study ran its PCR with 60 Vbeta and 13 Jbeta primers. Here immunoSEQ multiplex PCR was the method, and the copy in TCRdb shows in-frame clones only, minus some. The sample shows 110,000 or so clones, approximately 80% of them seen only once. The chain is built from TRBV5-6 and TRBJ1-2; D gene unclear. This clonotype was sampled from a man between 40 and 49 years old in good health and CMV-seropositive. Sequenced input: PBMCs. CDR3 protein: CASSLDPETNYGYTF. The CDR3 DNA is TGTGCCAGCAGCTTGGACCCGGAGACTAACTATGGCTACACCTTC.